These T cell receptor beta chains were read from a single sample in a study of regulatory and conventional T cells in RAG deficiency. TCRdb's copy holds only in-frame clones and misses some; the assay was immunoSEQ multiplex PCR. The table lists 20,000 or so clones, 90% to 95% of them singletons. These records were also assigned to another study, of regulatory T cells.

The sequencing input was CD4+ T cells sorted from blood. The origin of the receptors is a human donor in good health. CDR3s include the opening cysteine and the closing phenylalanine or tryptophan.

V gene: TRBV19
J gene: TRBJ1-5
CDR3 protein: CASRGPGQPQHF

V gene: TRBV4-2
J gene: TRBJ2-2
CDR3 protein: CASSQTVGDTGELFF

V gene: TRBV6-1
J gene: TRBJ1-4
CDR3 protein: CASSSGQTFNEKLFF

V gene: TRBV4-1
J gene: TRBJ2-3
CDR3 protein: CASSRGAGGSTDTQYF

V gene: TRBV14
J gene: TRBJ1-1
CDR3 protein: CASSQVGGATEAFF

V gene: TRBV5-1
J gene: TRBJ2-7
CDR3 protein: CASSPPSDEQYF

V gene: TRBV28
J gene: TRBJ2-7
CDR3 protein: CASSLDLAGGNEQYF

V gene: TRBV4-1
J gene: TRBJ1-2
CDR3 protein: CASSQWSTSYGYTF

V gene: TRBV28
J gene: TRBJ1-2
CDR3 protein: CASRLWDAAGDYGYTF

V gene: TRBV4-1
J gene: TRBJ1-6
CDR3 protein: CASSQVVYYLSYNSPLHF

V gene: TRBV28
J gene: TRBJ2-7
CDR3 protein: CASSLDLLGYEQYF

V gene: TRBV10-2
J gene: TRBJ2-1
CDR3 protein: CASSVGQGLEGEQFF

V gene: TRBV4-2
J gene: TRBJ2-2
CDR3 protein: CASSLGGMGDTGELFF

V gene: TRBV30
J gene: TRBJ1-3
CDR3 protein: CAQTSGMSSGNTIYF

V gene: TRBV18
J gene: TRBJ2-1
CDR3 protein: CASSPSGGSYNEQFF

V gene: TRBV6-1
J gene: TRBJ2-3
CDR3 protein: CASSETSGSGTDTQYF

V gene: TRBV29-1
J gene: TRBJ1-1
CDR3 protein: CSVQTGETEAFF

V gene: TRBV18
J gene: TRBJ2-7
CDR3 protein: CASSPPARYYEQYF

V gene: TRBV19
J gene: TRBJ2-1
CDR3 protein: CASSVGHSINEQFF

V gene: TRBV6-6
J gene: TRBJ1-2
CDR3 protein: CASSLQGSQGGYTF

V gene: TRBV7-9
J gene: TRBJ2-1
CDR3 protein: CASSRLAGGLSSYNEQFF